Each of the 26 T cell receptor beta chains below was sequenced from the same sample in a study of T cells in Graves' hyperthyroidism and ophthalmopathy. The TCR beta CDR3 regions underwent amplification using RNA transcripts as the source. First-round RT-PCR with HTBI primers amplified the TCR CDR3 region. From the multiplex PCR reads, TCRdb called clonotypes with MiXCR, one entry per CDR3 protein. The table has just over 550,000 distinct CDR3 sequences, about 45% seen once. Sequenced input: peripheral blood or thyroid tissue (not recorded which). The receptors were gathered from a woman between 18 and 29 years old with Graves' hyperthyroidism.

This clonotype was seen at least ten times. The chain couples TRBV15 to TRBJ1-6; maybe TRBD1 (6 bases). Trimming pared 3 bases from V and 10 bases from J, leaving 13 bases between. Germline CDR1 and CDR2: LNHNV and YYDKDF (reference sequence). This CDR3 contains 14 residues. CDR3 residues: CATSRGRGTSPLHF. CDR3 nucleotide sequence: TGTGCCACCAGCAGGGGCAGGGGTACCTCACCCCTCCACTTT.

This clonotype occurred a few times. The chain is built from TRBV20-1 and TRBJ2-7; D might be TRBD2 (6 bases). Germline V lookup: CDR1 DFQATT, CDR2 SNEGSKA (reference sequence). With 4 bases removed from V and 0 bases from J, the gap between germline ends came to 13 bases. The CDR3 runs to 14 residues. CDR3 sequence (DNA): TGCAGTGCTACAGGCGGGGATCTCTCCTACGAGCAGTACTTC. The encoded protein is CSATGGDLSYEQYF.

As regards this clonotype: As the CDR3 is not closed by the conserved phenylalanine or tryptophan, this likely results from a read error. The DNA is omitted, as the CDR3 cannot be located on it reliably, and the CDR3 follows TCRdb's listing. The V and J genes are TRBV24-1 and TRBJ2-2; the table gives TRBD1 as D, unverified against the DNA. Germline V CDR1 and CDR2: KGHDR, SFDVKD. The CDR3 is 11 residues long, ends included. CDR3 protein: CATSDLGRRGR.

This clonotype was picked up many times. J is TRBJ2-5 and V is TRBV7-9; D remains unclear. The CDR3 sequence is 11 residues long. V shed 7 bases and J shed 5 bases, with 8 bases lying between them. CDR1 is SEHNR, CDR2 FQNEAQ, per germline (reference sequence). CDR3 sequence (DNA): TGTGCCAGCATAGGGCTGGAGACCCAGTACTTC. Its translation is CASIGLETQYF.

The CDR3 coding sequence is TGCAGCGCCGGGACAGGCAACCAAGAGACCCAGTACTTC. Translated: CSAGTGNQETQYF. The chain employs TRBV29-1 and TRBJ2-5; 8 bases fit TRBD1. V lost 7 bases, J lost 0 bases, and 4 bases stayed unmatched. CDR1 is SQVTM and CDR2 is ANQGSEA in the germline V gene. The CDR3 is made up of 13 amino acids.

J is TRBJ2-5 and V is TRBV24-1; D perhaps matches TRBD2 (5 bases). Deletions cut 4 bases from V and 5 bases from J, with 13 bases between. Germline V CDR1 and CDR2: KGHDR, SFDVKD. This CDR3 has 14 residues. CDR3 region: CATSEGSGIETQYF. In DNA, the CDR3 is TGTGCCACCAGTGAAGGGAGCGGAATTGAGACCCAGTACTTC.

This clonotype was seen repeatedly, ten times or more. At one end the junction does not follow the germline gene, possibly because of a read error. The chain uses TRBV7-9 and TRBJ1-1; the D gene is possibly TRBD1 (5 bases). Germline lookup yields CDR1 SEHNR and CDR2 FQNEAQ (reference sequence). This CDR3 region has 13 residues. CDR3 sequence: CASSSDRNTEAFF. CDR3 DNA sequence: TGCGCCAGCAGCTCCGACAGGAACACTGAAGCTTTCTTT.

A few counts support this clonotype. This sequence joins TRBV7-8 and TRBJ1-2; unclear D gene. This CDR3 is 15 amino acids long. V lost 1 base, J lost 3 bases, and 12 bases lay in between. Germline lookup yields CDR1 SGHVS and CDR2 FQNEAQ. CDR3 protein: CASSLVPAGYYGYTF. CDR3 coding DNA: TGTGCCAGCAGCTTAGTGCCAGCAGGCTACTATGGCTACACCTTC.

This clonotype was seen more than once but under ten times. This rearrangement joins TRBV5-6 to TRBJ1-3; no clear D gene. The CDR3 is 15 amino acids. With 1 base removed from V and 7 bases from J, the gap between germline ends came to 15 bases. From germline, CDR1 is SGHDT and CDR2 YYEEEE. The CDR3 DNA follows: TGTGCCAGCAGCTTGTACGAGCTTTTAGGCAACACCATATATTTT. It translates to CASSLYELLGNTIYF.

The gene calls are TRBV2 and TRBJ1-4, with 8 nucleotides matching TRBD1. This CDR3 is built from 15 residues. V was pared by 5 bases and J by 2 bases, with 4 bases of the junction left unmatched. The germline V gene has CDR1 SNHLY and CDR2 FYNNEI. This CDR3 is CASSSGQGTNEKLFF. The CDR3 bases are TGTGCCAGCAGTTCCGGACAGGGCACTAATGAAAAACTGTTTTTT.

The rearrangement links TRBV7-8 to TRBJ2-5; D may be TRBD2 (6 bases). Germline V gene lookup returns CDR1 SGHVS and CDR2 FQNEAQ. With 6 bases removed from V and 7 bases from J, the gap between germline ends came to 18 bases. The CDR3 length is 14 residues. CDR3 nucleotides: TGTGCCAGCAGACGGGAGTGGCAGGAGGTGACCCAGTACTTC. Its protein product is CASRREWQEVTQYF.

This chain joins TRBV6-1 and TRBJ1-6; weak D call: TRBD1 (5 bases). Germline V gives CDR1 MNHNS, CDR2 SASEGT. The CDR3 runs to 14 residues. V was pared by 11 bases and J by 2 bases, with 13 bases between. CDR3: CAAGREAYNSPLHF. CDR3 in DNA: TGTGCCGCCGGCAGGGAGGCCTATAATTCACCCCTCCACTTT.

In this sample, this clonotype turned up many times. CDR3 residues: CASSLDEGAAFF. CDR3 bases: TGTGCCAGCAGCTTGGATGAAGGGGCCGCTTTCTTT. The chain couples TRBV5-6 to TRBJ1-1; tentatively, D is TRBD1 (5 bases). This CDR3 has 12 residues. The germline V gene encodes CDR1 SGHDT and CDR2 YYEEEE. The germline V and J ends were trimmed by 0 bases and 11 bases, with 11 bases remaining between them.

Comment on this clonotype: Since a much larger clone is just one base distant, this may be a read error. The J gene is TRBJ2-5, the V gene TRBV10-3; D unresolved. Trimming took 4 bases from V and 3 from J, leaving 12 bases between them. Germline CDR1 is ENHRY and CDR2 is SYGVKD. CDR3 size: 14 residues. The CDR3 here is CAISGSTAEETQYF. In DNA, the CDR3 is TGTGCCATCAGTGGGTCTACAGCAGAAGAGACCCAGTACTTC.

The CDR3 loop reads CASSEEGKLFF. CDR3 DNA sequence: TGTGCCAGCAGTGAAGAGGGGAAACTGTTTTTT. The chain uses TRBV2 and TRBJ1-4; D perhaps matches TRBD1 (5 bases). The V and J ends lost 1 base and 11 bases respectively, with 5 bases between them. CDR3 length equals 11 residues. Germline V gene data show CDR1 as SNHLY and CDR2 as FYNNEI.

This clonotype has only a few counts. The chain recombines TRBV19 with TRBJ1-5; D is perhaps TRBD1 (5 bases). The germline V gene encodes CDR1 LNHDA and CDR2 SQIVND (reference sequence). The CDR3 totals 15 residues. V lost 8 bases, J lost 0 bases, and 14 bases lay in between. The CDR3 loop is CASLNQGNSNQPQHF. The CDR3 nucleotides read TGTGCCAGTCTGAACCAGGGAAATAGCAATCAGCCCCAGCATTTT.

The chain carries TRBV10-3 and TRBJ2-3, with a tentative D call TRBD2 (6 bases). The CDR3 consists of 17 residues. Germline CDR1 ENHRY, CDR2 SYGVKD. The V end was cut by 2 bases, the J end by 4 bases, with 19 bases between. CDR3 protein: CAISEPGGTGSSDTQYF. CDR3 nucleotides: TGTGCCATCAGTGAGCCTGGAGGGACCGGATCGTCAGATACGCAGTATTTT.

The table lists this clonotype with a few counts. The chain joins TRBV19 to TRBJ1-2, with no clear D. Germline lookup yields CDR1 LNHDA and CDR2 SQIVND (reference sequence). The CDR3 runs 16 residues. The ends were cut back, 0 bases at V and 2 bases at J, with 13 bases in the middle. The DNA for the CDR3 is TGTGCCAGTAGTATAGACCCCCCGGACGGCAACTATGGCTACACCTTC. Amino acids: CASSIDPPDGNYGYTF.

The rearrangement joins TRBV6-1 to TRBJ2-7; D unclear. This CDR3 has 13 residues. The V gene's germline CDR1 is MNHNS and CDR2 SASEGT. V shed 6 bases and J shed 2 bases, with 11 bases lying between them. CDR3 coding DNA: TGTGCCAGCAGCCTAGTTAACACCTACGAGCAGTACTTC. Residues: CASSLVNTYEQYF.

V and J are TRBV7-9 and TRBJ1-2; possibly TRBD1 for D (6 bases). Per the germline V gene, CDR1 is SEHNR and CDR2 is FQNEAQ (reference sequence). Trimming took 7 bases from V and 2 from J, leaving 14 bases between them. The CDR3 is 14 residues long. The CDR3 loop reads CASIASGANYGYTF. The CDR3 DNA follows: TGTGCCAGCATCGCCTCAGGGGCGAACTATGGCTACACCTTC.

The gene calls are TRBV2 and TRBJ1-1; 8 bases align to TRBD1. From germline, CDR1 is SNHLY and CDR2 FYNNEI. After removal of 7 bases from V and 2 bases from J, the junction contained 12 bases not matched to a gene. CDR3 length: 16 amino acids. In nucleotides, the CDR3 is TGTGCCAGCAAGGCGAACAGGGGGTTGATAAACACTGAAGCTTTCTTT. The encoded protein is CASKANRGLINTEAFF.

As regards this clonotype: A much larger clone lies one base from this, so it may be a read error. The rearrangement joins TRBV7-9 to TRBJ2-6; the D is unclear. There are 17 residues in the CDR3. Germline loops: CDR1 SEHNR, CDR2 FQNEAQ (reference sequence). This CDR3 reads CASSVGDIRSGTNVLTF. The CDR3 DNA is TGTGCCAGCAGCGTAGGAGACATCCGCTCTGGGACCAACGTCCTGACTTTC.

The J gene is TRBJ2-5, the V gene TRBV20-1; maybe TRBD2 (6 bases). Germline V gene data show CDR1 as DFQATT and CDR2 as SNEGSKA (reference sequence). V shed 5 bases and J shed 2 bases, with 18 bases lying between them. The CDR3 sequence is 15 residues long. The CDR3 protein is CSAQWTRGRQETQYF. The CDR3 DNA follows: TGCAGTGCTCAGTGGACACGAGGGAGGCAAGAGACCCAGTACTTC.

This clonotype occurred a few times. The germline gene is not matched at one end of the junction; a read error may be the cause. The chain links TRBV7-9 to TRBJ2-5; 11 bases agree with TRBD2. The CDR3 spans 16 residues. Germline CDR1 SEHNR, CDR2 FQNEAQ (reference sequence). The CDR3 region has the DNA TGCGCCAGCAGCCAAGTTCCGGGACTAGCGGAAGAGACCCAGTACTTC. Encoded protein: CASSQVPGLAEETQYF.

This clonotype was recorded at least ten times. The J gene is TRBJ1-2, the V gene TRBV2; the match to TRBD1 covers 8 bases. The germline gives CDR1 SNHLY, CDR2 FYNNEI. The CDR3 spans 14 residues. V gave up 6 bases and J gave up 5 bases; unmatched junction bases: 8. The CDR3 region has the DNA TGTGCCAGCAGCTCCTCGACAGGGGAGTATGGCTACACCTTC. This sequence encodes CASSSSTGEYGYTF. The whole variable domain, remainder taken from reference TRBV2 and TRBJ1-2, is EPEVTQTPSHQVTQMGQEVILRCVPISNHLYFYWYRQILGQKVEFLVSFYNNEISEKSEIFDDQFSVERPDGSNFTLKIRSTKLEDSAMYFCASSSSTGEYGYTFGSGTRLTVV.

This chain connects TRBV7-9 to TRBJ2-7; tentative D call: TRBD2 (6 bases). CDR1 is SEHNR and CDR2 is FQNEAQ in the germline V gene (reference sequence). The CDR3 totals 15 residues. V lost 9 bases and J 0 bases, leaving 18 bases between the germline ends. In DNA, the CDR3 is TGTGCCAGTAGCGCGGGGACGGTGGGCTCCTACGAGCAGTACTTC. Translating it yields CASSAGTVGSYEQYF.